This TCR beta chain was documented in a study of shared clonotypes between healthy human individuals (dated by TCRdb to about 2020). As for the study more broadly: A couple of women and three men aged 18 to 49 years were included in the cohort. Per donor, three plates each were used for CD4 naive and CD4 memory, two for CD8 naive, and one for CD8 memory. To increase sequencing depth and limit assay-specific biases, TCR repertoire library preparation and sequencing were carried out by different laboratories using diverse techniques. Each donor's leukapheresis produced roughly between about 0.85 and 10 billion PBMCs. The study deeply sequenced blood TCR repertoires of about 5 healthy adults to estimate repertoire size and the extent of clonotype sharing between individuals.

Overall study results and their limits: Rarefaction of sorted-subset datasets indicated incomplete sequencing despite the large sequencing depth. Sampling was limited to blood, and TCR repertoires in tissue likely differ from TCR repertoires in blood. Sharing across a few donors was observed for roughly 5% of naive CD4, 3% to 3.5% of naive CD8, 2.3% of memory CD4, and around 0.44% of memory CD8 clonotypes. Pairwise subsampling led to the expectation that sequencing depth would affect the degree of clonotype sharing among donors. Higher generation probabilities were observed for clonotypes shared by all four sorted-subset donors than for non-shared clonotypes. Because the study included only a small number of donors, the genetic and exposure-history diversity represented was limited. Larger estimated clonotype richness was generally found for naive subsets than for memory subsets.

Reading the germline V gene gives CDR1 SGHTS and CDR2 YDEGEE. The cysteine opens and the phenylalanine closes a CDR3 of 14 amino acids. The CDR3 DNA has 42 bases and is translated from base 1. V is reduced by 4 bases and J by 6 bases, leaving a spacing of 15 bases between them. Note on this clone: Its antigen target is currently unknown. Within one base of it there is no much larger clone, and no base qualities were kept.

The donors were healthy, HIV-negative adults who had no recently reported acute infections or vaccinations. Only Caucasian adults living in Nashville, Tennessee, USA were represented among the donors. Magnetic negative selection was used to enrich CD4+ T cells, after which naive cells were positively selected on CD45RA and the negative fraction became the memory subset. After blood collection by leukapheresis, PBMCs were isolated using Ficoll-Histopaque density gradient centrifugation and then cryopreserved in the vapor phase of liquid nitrogen. Analytical flow cytometry was used to check the purity and quantity of every magnetically sorted T cell population. Each sorted fraction had its genomic DNA isolated and then quantified by UV absorbance on a Nanodrop 2000c. Using the deep immunoSEQ assay, multiplex PCR amplified TCR CDR3 regions from genomic DNA. For each cell subset, the extracted genomic DNA was distributed evenly across all wells of several immunoSEQ 96-well plates, and each plate served as one replicate. For sorted subsets, around 200 ng genomic DNA, equal to 30,000 to 35,000 T cell genomes, was loaded into each replicate PCR. Purified libraries were measured with a Qubit 3.0 fluorometer, size-checked on a Bioanalyzer 2100, and measured again with the KAPA Library Quantification kit. Each immunoSEQ 96-well plate was sequenced on its own single-read 150-cycle Illumina NextSeq 550 flow cell. Turning to the authors' computational methods: Because the immunoSEQ output included only junctional sequences and no quality scores, the filtering could not be the same as the filtering used for full-length reads. To assign V/J genes and CDR3, sequences were annotated against IMGT germline references using PyIR, a Python wrapper for IgBLAST v1.9. Reads were filtered out if the reads had weak V/J assignments (E-value above 1e-6), no CDR3, stop codons, out-of-frame junctions, or ambiguous translated residues. V3J clonotypes were defined by identical inferred V gene, J gene, and CDR3 amino acid sequence. Percentage overlap between repertoires was computed as shared unique clonotypes divided by the size of the smaller repertoire. RTK rarefaction, the Chao1 estimator, and Recon v2.1 estimates of unobserved clonotypes were used to assess repertoire richness. OLGA was used to compute generation probabilities for all TCRbeta clonotypes that the gDNA method yielded from a handful of donors. Held by TCRdb, this immuneACCESS table contains in-frame sequences only and omits some clones. Under half of the omission traces to an unresolved V gene where checked; the cause of the rest is unknown. V, J and clone size were drawn from that table, and D and trimming were deduced from the DNA. For this sample there are about 1 million clones; 60% to 80% appear just once. Of the sample, approximately 1.5% falls within the top ten clones.

The clonotype comes from a man in his late teens or twenties in good health. Input material: memory CD4+ T cells sorted from blood. Interpreted using the paper, the cell subset or site label stands for: CD45RA-negative fraction. Here the chain combines TRBV5-8 and TRBJ2-3, with the D segment identity uncertain. The DNA is TGTGCCAGCAGCCCTAGGATCCTTATCGATACGCAGTATTTT. Translated, this is CASSPRILIDTQYF.